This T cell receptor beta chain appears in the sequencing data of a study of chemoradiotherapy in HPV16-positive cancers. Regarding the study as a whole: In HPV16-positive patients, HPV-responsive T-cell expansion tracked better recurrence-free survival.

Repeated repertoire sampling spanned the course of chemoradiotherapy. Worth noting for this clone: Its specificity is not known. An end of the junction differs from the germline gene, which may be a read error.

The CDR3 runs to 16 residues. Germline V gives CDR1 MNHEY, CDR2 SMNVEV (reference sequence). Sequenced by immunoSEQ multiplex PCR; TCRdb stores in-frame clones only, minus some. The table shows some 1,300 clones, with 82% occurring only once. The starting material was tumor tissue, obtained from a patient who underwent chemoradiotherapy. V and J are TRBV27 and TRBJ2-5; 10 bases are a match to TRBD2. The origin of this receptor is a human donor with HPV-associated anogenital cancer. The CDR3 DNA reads TGTGCCAGCAGTTTATCGCCAGCGGGGGGGCAAGGGACCCAGTACTTC. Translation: CASSLSPAGGQGTQYF.